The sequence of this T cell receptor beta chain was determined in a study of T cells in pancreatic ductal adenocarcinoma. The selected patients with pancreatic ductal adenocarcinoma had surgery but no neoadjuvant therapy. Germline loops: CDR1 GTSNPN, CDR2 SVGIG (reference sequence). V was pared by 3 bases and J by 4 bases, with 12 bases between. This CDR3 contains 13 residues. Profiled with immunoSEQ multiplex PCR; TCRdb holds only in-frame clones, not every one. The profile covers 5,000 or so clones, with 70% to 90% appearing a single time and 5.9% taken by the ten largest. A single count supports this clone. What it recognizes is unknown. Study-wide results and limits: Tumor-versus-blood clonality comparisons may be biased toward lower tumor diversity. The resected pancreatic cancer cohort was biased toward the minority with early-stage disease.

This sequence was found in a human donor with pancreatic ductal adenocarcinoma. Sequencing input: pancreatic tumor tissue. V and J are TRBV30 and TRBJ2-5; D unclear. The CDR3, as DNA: TGTGCCTGGAGGGGTAGGGATCGAGAGACCCAGTACTTC. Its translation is CAWRGRDRETQYF.